Below are 3 T cell receptor beta chains sequenced from a single sample in a study of blood T cell repertoires in COVID-19. Libraries were prepared by immunoSEQ multiplex PCR; TCRdb keeps only in-frame clonotypes and omits some of them. The table has 250,000 or so clones, roughly nine tenths seen once. Sequences were obtained from peripheral blood. These receptors were taken from a woman aged 40 to 50 who had recovered from COVID-19.

This chain uses TRBV7-9 with TRBJ2-1; D not certain. The V end lost 5 bases, the J end lost 8 bases, and 7 bases lay between the germline ends. The CDR3 totals 11 residues. Germline-derived CDR1 and CDR2 are SEHNR and FQNEAQ (reference sequence). CDR3 residues: CASSLNYEQFF. CDR3 nucleotide sequence: TGTGCCAGCAGCCTAAATTATGAGCAGTTCTTC.

The gene calls are TRBV14 and TRBJ1-1; D remains ambiguous. This CDR3 comprises 13 residues. Germline CDR1 reads SGHDN; CDR2 reads FVKESK. V lost 4 bases and J 1 base, leaving 7 bases between the germline ends. CDR3 sequence (DNA): TGTGCCAGCAGCCGGTCAGGGAACACTGAAGCTTTCTTT. Amino acids: CASSRSGNTEAFF.

The chain combines TRBV18 with TRBJ2-7; maybe TRBD1 (5 bases). The V gene's germline CDR1 is KGHSH and CDR2 LQKENI. CDR3 size: 14 residues. V lost 3 bases and J 2 bases, leaving 11 bases between the germline ends. CDR3 nucleotide sequence: TGTGCCAGCTCACCCCCGACAGAAACCTACGAGCAGTACTTC. It codes for CASSPPTETYEQYF.